The clone carrying this T cell receptor beta chain appeared a single time. Profiled with immunoSEQ multiplex PCR; TCRdb holds only in-frame clones, not every one. The sample gives tens of thousands of clones, about 83% of which show up once; 8.3% is in the top ten. This entry is derived from a study of T cell changes during pregnancy in multiple sclerosis. The CDR3 sequence is 13 residues long. Losses at the gene ends were 7 bases for V and 7 bases for J; bases not matched to a gene: 6. Germline V lookup: CDR1 SQVTM, CDR2 ANQGSEA. The sequencing here drew on CD8+ T cells from peripheral blood mononuclear cells, taken after pregnancy. The rearrangement uses TRBV29-1 and TRBJ1-6, with TRBD1 matching over 8 bases. This TCR came from a female donor with multiple sclerosis, enrolled in a pregnancy study. The CDR3 protein is CSAGTGDNSPLHF. In DNA, the CDR3 is TGCAGCGCCGGGACAGGAGACAATTCACCCCTCCACTTT.